Below, 25 T cell receptor beta chains from the same sample are listed, as sequenced in a study of T cells in Graves' hyperthyroidism and ophthalmopathy. Regions amplified from RNA transcripts were the TCR beta CDR3 regions. The HTBI primer set drove a first-round RT-PCR of the TCR CDR3. MiXCR, run by TCRdb on the multiplex PCR reads, gives a single entry per CDR3 protein. The sample holds 490,000 or so distinct CDR3 sequences; approximately 23% are singletons and the top ten take approximately 49%. Sequencing used blood. The source of these receptors is a woman aged 70-85 years with Graves' ophthalmopathy.

Many counts were recorded for this clonotype. The V gene is TRBV12-5, the J gene TRBJ1-1; D uncertain. The ends were cut back, 5 bases at V and 0 bases at J, with 16 bases in the middle. The CDR3 sequence is 16 residues long. The germline gives CDR1 LGHNT, CDR2 FRNRAP. In DNA, the CDR3 is TGTGCTAGTGGTCCTCGAGGCATGGTGGTGAACACTGAAGCTTTCTTT. Protein product: CASGPRGMVVNTEAFF.

This clonotype occurred many times. CDR3 bases: TGTGCCAGCAGCCCACATGGAGGGACTGGCAGATACAATGAGCAGTTCTTC. This translates into CASSPHGGTGRYNEQFF. The rearrangement links TRBV3-1 to TRBJ2-1; a possible D gene is TRBD2 (6 bases). The germline gives CDR1 LGHDT, CDR2 YNNKEL (reference sequence). The CDR3 consists of 17 residues. Trimming took off 4 bases at V and 4 bases at J, with 20 bases between the two ends.

This clonotype has ten or more counts. This rearrangement joins TRBV2 to TRBJ2-3; the D is unclear. Germline-derived CDR1 and CDR2 are SNHLY and FYNNEI. The CDR3 consists of 18 residues. Trimming stripped 0 bases from V and 0 bases from J, with 16 bases between. The CDR3 nucleotides are TGTGCCAGCAGTGAAGCGCTCCGACCCGTTTTCAGCACAGATACGCAGTATTTT. This translates into CASSEALRPVFSTDTQYF.

In this sample, this clonotype turned up a few times. The V call is TRBV4-3, the J call TRBJ2-3; 11 bases are shared with TRBD2. Germline V CDR1 and CDR2: LGHNA, YSLEER. This CDR3 region has 17 residues. The V gene end was trimmed by 3 bases and the J gene end by 2 bases; junction bases not matched to a gene: 7. The DNA of the CDR3 is TGCGCCAGCAGCCAGAATCCGGGACTAGCGGACACAGATACGCAGTATTTT. Its protein is CASSQNPGLADTDTQYF.

CDR3 amino acids: CASSPLIRDSKETQYF. The CDR3 bases are TGTGCCAGCTCACCTTTAATTCGGGACAGCAAAGAGACCCAGTACTTC. V usage is TRBV18 and J usage is TRBJ2-5, with 7 bases identical to TRBD1. V was pared by 3 bases and J by 3 bases, with 10 bases of the junction left unmatched. CDR3 length equals 16 residues. Per germline, CDR1 KGHSH and CDR2 LQKENI.

This clonotype appeared a few times. This chain uses TRBV30 with TRBJ2-7; possibly TRBD1 for D (5 bases). The V end was cut by 0 bases, the J end by 5 bases, with 14 bases between. CDR3 length equals 14 residues. CDR1 is GTSNPN and CDR2 is SVGIG in the germline V gene (reference sequence). The CDR3 region is CAWSVGQGGDEQYF. In DNA form, the CDR3 reads TGTGCCTGGAGTGTAGGGCAGGGCGGCGACGAGCAGTACTTC.

This clonotype was recorded at least ten times. The chain uses TRBV12-5 and TRBJ1-1; D unclear. V was shortened by 1 base and J by 6 bases, with 6 bases between the two germline ends. Germline-derived CDR1 and CDR2 are LGHNT and FRNRAP. This CDR3 comprises 12 residues. This chain's CDR3 is CASGLATAEAFF. CDR3 in DNA: TGTGCTAGTGGTTTGGCCACAGCTGAAGCTTTCTTT.

Only a few counts were recorded for this clonotype. V and J are TRBV9 and TRBJ2-3; 7 nucleotides line up with TRBD1. Trimming took 0 bases from V and 1 from J; bases not matched to a gene: 8. CDR1 is SGDLS and CDR2 is YYNGEE in the germline V gene. The CDR3 extends over 17 amino acids. CDR3: CASSVASGQSRTDTQYF. The CDR3 coding sequence is TGTGCCAGCAGCGTAGCCTCGGGACAGTCCCGCACAGATACGCAGTATTTT.

This clonotype has just a few counts. The chain combines TRBV24-1 with TRBJ1-4, with 9 bases that match TRBD1. CDR1 is KGHDR, CDR2 SFDVKD, per germline. The CDR3 is 16 amino acids. V lost 5 bases, J lost 0 bases, and 3 bases stayed unmatched. Here the CDR3 reads CATSVGTGSTNEKLFF. In nucleotides, the CDR3 is TGTGCCACCAGTGTGGGGACAGGGTCAACTAATGAAAAACTGTTTTTT.

The CDR3 region is CSARDRVAVLAKNIQYF. CDR3 in DNA: TGCAGTGCTAGAGATCGAGTGGCAGTCTTAGCCAAAAACATTCAGTACTTC. The V gene is TRBV20-1, the J gene TRBJ2-4; D gene uncertain. CDR3 length equals 17 residues. Germline V gene lookup returns CDR1 DFQATT and CDR2 SNEGSKA (reference sequence). The V end lost 0 bases, the J end lost 0 bases, and 15 bases lay between the germline ends.

This clonotype has more than one count but fewer than ten. The chain carries TRBV6-1 and TRBJ2-7; D call uncertain. This CDR3 contains 14 residues. V was shortened by 3 bases and J by 3 bases, with 12 bases between the two germline ends. Germline V gene sequence: CDR1 MNHNS, CDR2 SASEGT. DNA of the CDR3: TGTGCCAGCAGTGAGTCGGGCCATAACTACGAGCAGTACTTC. Translated, it gives CASSESGHNYEQYF.

This clonotype was counted only a few times. V and J are TRBV30 and TRBJ2-5, with a possible D match to TRBD1 (6 bases). Germline V CDR1 and CDR2: GTSNPN, SVGIG (reference sequence). The CDR3 extends over 11 amino acids. V dropped 5 bases and J dropped 2 bases, with 6 bases sitting between them. CDR3 DNA sequence: TGTGCCTGGGGACAGCAAGAGACCCAGTACTTC. It yields the protein CAWGQQETQYF.

This clonotype has at least ten counts. The genes are TRBV28 and TRBJ2-3; 14 nucleotides line up with TRBD2. The CDR3 is made up of 18 amino acids. V trimming: 5 bases; J trimming: 4 bases; junction bases outside the gene matches: 11. The germline V gene encodes CDR1 MDHEN and CDR2 SYDVKM. This chain's CDR3 is CASSSPGLAGAGADTQYF. In nucleotides, the CDR3 is TGTGCCAGCAGTAGTCCGGGACTAGCGGGAGCGGGAGCAGATACGCAGTATTTT.

This clonotype was picked up a small number of times. J is TRBJ1-2 and V is TRBV19, with 8 bases fitting TRBD1. The V gene end was trimmed by 7 bases and the J gene end by 6 bases; junction bases not matched to a gene: 10. The CDR3 is made up of 14 amino acids. Looked up from germline, CDR1 is LNHDA and CDR2 is SQIVND (reference sequence). The DNA for the CDR3 is TGTGCCAGTACCCGGACAGGGTGGGGTGATGGCTACACCTTC. This gives the protein CASTRTGWGDGYTF. Looking up the rest from reference TRBV19 and TRBJ1-2 gives the full variable domain: DGGITQSPKYLFRKEGQNVTLSCEQNLNHDAMYWYRQDPGQGLRLIYYSQIVNDFQKGDIAEGYSVSREKKESFPLTVTSAQKNPTAFYLCASTRTGWGDGYTFGSGTRLTVV.

The chain carries TRBV20-1 and TRBJ2-3; 9 nucleotides agree with TRBD2. The V gene's germline CDR1 is DFQATT and CDR2 SNEGSKA (reference sequence). J gave up 5 bases and V 6 bases, and 9 bases lay outside the gene matches. The CDR3 loop spans 14 amino acids. As DNA, the CDR3 is TGCAGTGCCCAATTAAGCGGGAGGATAGATACGCAGTATTTT. It is translated as CSAQLSGRIDTQYF.

Comments on this clonotype: This may come from a read error, since a much larger clone is one base off. CDR3 DNA sequence: TGTGCCAGCAGTGCAGGGACCCGGAACACTGAAGCTCTCTTT. It codes for CASSAGTRNTEALF. The V gene is TRBV12-3 or TRBV12-4, the J gene TRBJ1-1; weak D call: TRBD1 (5 bases). The CDR3 extends over 14 amino acids.

This chain connects TRBV11-2 to TRBJ2-7; the D gene is possibly TRBD2 (5 bases). Germline V gene sequence: CDR1 SGHAT, CDR2 FQNNGV. This CDR3 spans 14 amino acids. V gave up 4 bases and J gave up 3 bases, with 13 bases separating them. CDR3 sequence: CASSWISRDYEQYF. Here the CDR3 DNA reads TGTGCCAGCAGCTGGATTAGCCGGGACTACGAGCAGTACTTC.

In its sample, this clonotype was seen many times. V usage is TRBV6-2 or TRBV6-3 and J usage is TRBJ1-1, with a tentative D call TRBD1 (5 bases). The V end was cut by 6 bases, the J end by 0 bases, with 14 bases between. This CDR3 region has 15 residues. The germline CDR1 and CDR2 sequences are MNHEY and SVGEGT. This CDR3 is CASRPGGAVNTEAFF. The CDR3, as DNA: TGTGCCAGCAGACCCGGGGGAGCGGTGAACACTGAAGCTTTCTTT.

This clonotype was found a few times. The J gene is TRBJ2-2, the V gene TRBV20-1; D possibly corresponds to TRBD2 (7 bases). Between the trimmed V and J ends, which lost 4 bases and 2 bases, there was a span of 11 bases. The CDR3 runs to 14 residues. From germline, CDR1 is DFQATT and CDR2 SNEGSKA (reference sequence). The CDR3 protein is CSAKGGGNTGELFF. DNA of the CDR3: TGCAGTGCTAAGGGGGGGGGTAACACCGGGGAGCTGTTTTTT.

CDR3 region: CASARSFRDRGGATNEKLFF. CDR3 DNA sequence: TGCGCGAGCGCGAGGTCCTTCCGGGACAGGGGGGGTGCAACTAATGAAAAACTGTTTTTT. The chain has TRBV5-1 and TRBJ1-4, with 11 bases identical to TRBD1. Germline assignment: CDR1 SGHRS and CDR2 YFSETQ. The CDR3 contains 20 residues.

This clonotype appeared a few times. The chain links TRBV7-9 to TRBJ2-1; 9 positions match TRBD2. Germline-derived CDR1 and CDR2 are SEHNR and FQNEAQ (reference sequence). J lost 4 bases, V lost 5 bases, and 3 bases had no gene match. The CDR3 extends over 14 amino acids. The chain's CDR3 is CASSVLAGYNEQFF. The CDR3 DNA is TGTGCCAGCAGCGTTCTAGCGGGGTACAATGAGCAGTTCTTC. Supplemented by reference TRBV7-9 and TRBJ2-1, the full variable domain reads DTGVSQNPRHKITKRGQNVTFRCDPISEHNRLYWYRQTLGQGPEFLTYFQNEAQLEKSRLLSDRFSAERPKGSFSTLEIQRTEQGDSAMYLCASSVLAGYNEQFFGPGTRLTVL.

This clonotype was seen many times. The rearrangement joins TRBV3-1 to TRBJ2-5, with D perhaps matching TRBD2 (6 bases). Trimming cost V 5 bases and J 2 bases, with 15 bases left between them. The CDR3 loop spans 15 amino acids. Germline V lookup: CDR1 LGHDT, CDR2 YNNKEL (reference sequence). The CDR3 region has the DNA TGTGCCAGCAGCGCGGAACTAGCATCTCAAGAGACCCAGTACTTC. Its protein is CASSAELASQETQYF.

This clonotype was seen ten or more times. The chain is built from TRBV2 and TRBJ2-5, with 11 bases fitting TRBD2. Per germline, CDR1 SNHLY and CDR2 FYNNEI. CDR3 length: 16 amino acids. Losses at the gene ends were 6 bases for V and 4 bases for J; bases not matched to a gene: 10. CDR3 in amino acids: CASRRLAGSMGETQYF. In nucleotides, the CDR3 is TGTGCCAGCAGGAGACTAGCGGGGTCGATGGGAGAGACCCAGTACTTC.

The chain carries TRBV3-1 and TRBJ2-7; D uncertain. The CDR3 is 15 residues long. The V gene's germline CDR1 is LGHDT and CDR2 YNNKEL (reference sequence). V dropped 4 bases and J dropped 2 bases, with 15 bases sitting between them. As DNA, the CDR3 is TGTGCCAGCAGCCCCACTCTACTTCCGACCTACGAGCAGTACTTC. Its translation: CASSPTLLPTYEQYF.

This clonotype was seen a handful of times. The chain uses TRBV6-5 and TRBJ2-1, with D perhaps TRBD1 (6 bases). The CDR3 runs 14 residues. Germline V gives CDR1 MNHEY, CDR2 SVGAGI. Trimming stripped 2 bases from V and 9 bases from J, with 14 bases between. CDR3 region: CASSYPGTLSEQFF. As DNA, the CDR3 is TGTGCCAGCAGTTACCCAGGGACATTGTCTGAGCAGTTCTTC.